These 31 T cell receptor beta chains were sequenced from one sample in a study of shared clonotypes between healthy human individuals. Sequenced by immunoSEQ multiplex PCR; TCRdb stores in-frame clones only, minus some. The data hold approximately 1,500,000 clones, with roughly 96% observed a single time. Sequencing was carried out using naive CD4+ T cells sorted from blood. Noted subset: CD45RA+ positively selected. Receptor source: a man under 40 in good health.

This clone was seen just once. The chain couples TRBV18 to TRBJ2-7; possibly TRBD1 or TRBD2 for D (5 bases each). The CDR3 runs 14 residues. CDR1 KGHSH and CDR2 LQKENI come from the germline V gene. The V end lost 5 bases, the J end lost 0 bases, and 11 bases lay between the germline ends. In nucleotides, the CDR3 is TGTGCCAGCTCAATAAAGGGACCCTCCTACGAGCAGTACTTC. Residues: CASSIKGPSYEQYF. Full variable domain (outside the CDR3, taken from reference TRBV18 and TRBJ2-7): NAGVMQNPRHLVRRRGQEARLRCSPMKGHSHVYWYRQLPEEGLKFMVYLQKENIIDESGMPKERFSAEFPKEGPSILRIQQVVRGDSAAYFCASSIKGPSYEQYFGPGTRLTVT.

The J gene is TRBJ1-4, the V gene TRBV18, with 9 positions matching TRBD1. J gave up 5 bases and V 3 bases, and 4 bases lay outside the gene matches. Germline V lookup: CDR1 KGHSH, CDR2 LQKENI. The CDR3 contains 15 residues. CDR3 sequence reads: CASSPSTGGNEKLFF. The CDR3 region has the DNA TGTGCCAGCTCACCCTCGACAGGGGGGAATGAAAAACTGTTTTTT.

A single count supports this clone. The CDR3: CASSRAGSTSEKLFF. The CDR3 nucleotides read TGTGCCAGCAGTCGAGCAGGGTCTACCTCTGAAAAACTGTTTTTT. The genes are TRBV28 and TRBJ1-4; TRBD1 might be the D (5 bases). CDR1 and CDR2 from the germline V gene are MDHEN and SYDVKM. With 5 bases removed from V and 7 bases from J, the gap between germline ends came to 17 bases. The CDR3 length is 15 residues.

This clone was counted only a few times. Other DNA sequences in the same sample also yield this CDR3. The V call is TRBV5-4, the J call TRBJ2-3; D gene unclear. This CDR3 region has 13 residues. Looked up from germline, CDR1 is SGHNT and CDR2 is YYREEE (reference sequence). V was shortened by 0 bases and J by 1 base, with 3 bases between the two germline ends. The CDR3 DNA is TGTGCCAGCAGCTTGGGGGGCACAGATACGCAGTATTTT. Residues: CASSLGGTDTQYF.

The rearrangement links TRBV7-9 to TRBJ2-2; possible D gene TRBD2, 6 bases. Trimming removed 0 bases at V and 0 bases at J, with 14 bases between. CDR3 length: 18 residues. Germline CDR1 and CDR2: SEHNR and FQNEAQ (reference sequence). CDR3 sequence (DNA): TGTGCCAGCAGCTTAGCGCTAATGTCGGGAGCGAACACCGGGGAGCTGTTTTTT. Translating gives CASSLALMSGANTGELFF.

The genes are TRBV9 and TRBJ2-7; weak D call: TRBD2 (6 bases). V lost 0 bases and J lost 5, with 12 bases in between. CDR1 and CDR2 from the germline V gene are SGDLS and YYNGEE. CDR3 length equals 14 residues. CDR3 sequence: CASSVVGGIDEQYF. CDR3 bases: TGTGCCAGCAGCGTAGTCGGAGGGATCGACGAGCAGTACTTC.

The chain has TRBV28 and TRBJ2-5; the D is unclear. The CDR3 sequence is 13 residues long. Trimming left V 4 bases short and J 3 bases short, with 9 bases between. Germline CDR1 reads MDHEN; CDR2 reads SYDVKM. The CDR3 here is CASSSLWEETQYF. CDR3 sequence (DNA): TGTGCCAGCAGTTCTTTATGGGAAGAGACCCAGTACTTC.

The V call is TRBV21-1, the J call TRBJ2-7. TRBV21-1 constitutes a pseudogene. The CDR3 extends over 15 amino acids. The CDR3: CASSKRAVSSYEQYF. The CDR3 nucleotides read TGTGCCAGCAGCAAACGGGCAGTCAGTTCCTACGAGCAGTACTTC.

This chain connects TRBV9 to TRBJ2-6; no firm D call. CDR3 length: 18 residues. Trimming took 4 bases from V and 3 from J, leaving 20 bases between them. Per germline, CDR1 SGDLS and CDR2 YYNGEE. For the CDR3, the DNA is TGTGCCAGCAGCCTCTTGGGCGGTCGCGGAAGTGGGGCCAACGTCCTGACTTTC. Translating it yields CASSLLGGRGSGANVLTF.

This clone was seen just once. This same CDR3 is encoded by further DNA sequences in the sample. The CDR3 bases are TGCGCCAGCAGCTCGGGGCTAGCGGTATCCACAGATACGCAGTATTTT. Its protein is CASSSGLAVSTDTQYF. This sequence joins TRBV5-1 and TRBJ2-3, with 7 bases lining up with TRBD2. This CDR3 region has 16 residues. Germline V CDR1 and CDR2: SGHRS, YFSETQ. V was clipped by 3 bases and J by 2 bases; unmatched bases: 9. Based on the CDR3 plus reference TRBV5-1 and TRBJ2-3, the full variable domain is KAGVTQTPRYLIKTRGQQVTLSCSPISGHRSVSWYQQTPGQGLQFLFEYFSETQRNKGNFPGRFSGRQFSNSRSEMNVSTLELGDSALYLCASSSGLAVSTDTQYFGPGTRLTVL.

The chain is built from TRBV30 and TRBJ2-3; the D gene is possibly TRBD1 (5 bases). The germline gives CDR1 GTSNPN, CDR2 SVGIG (reference sequence). The CDR3 sequence is 15 residues long. V was clipped by 5 bases and J by 1 base, with 16 bases between them. The CDR3 here is CAWSGQGQGTDTQYF. Written as DNA, the CDR3 is TGTGCCTGGTCCGGCCAAGGACAAGGCACAGATACGCAGTATTTT.

J is TRBJ2-1 and V is TRBV10-3; 7 bases align to TRBD2. Germline-derived CDR1 and CDR2 are ENHRY and SYGVKD. The CDR3 runs 15 residues. V lost 3 bases and J lost 9; bases outside the gene matches: 11. CDR3 bases: TGTGCCATCAGTGAAGGTCTAGCGGTATTGGGTGAGCAGTTCTTC. This codes for CAISEGLAVLGEQFF.

The J gene is TRBJ1-2, the V gene TRBV7-8; tentative D call: TRBD1 (5 bases). The germline gives CDR1 SGHVS, CDR2 FQNEAQ. V was cut by 6 bases and J by 5 bases, with 16 bases left in between. CDR3 length: 14 amino acids. CDR3: CASRHGSQGYGYTF. CDR3 coding DNA: TGTGCCAGCAGACATGGGAGTCAGGGATATGGCTACACCTTC.

V gene TRBV27 combines with J gene TRBJ1-1; D perhaps matches TRBD1 (6 bases). With 5 bases removed from V and 3 bases from J, the gap between germline ends came to 16 bases. The CDR3 is made up of 15 amino acids. The V gene's germline CDR1 is MNHEY and CDR2 SMNVEV (reference sequence). Written as DNA, the CDR3 is TGTGCCAGCAGTCCTCTGGGGAGGGGGGACACTGAAGCTTTCTTT. The encoded protein is CASSPLGRGDTEAFF.

The chain recombines TRBV19 with TRBJ2-7; 8 bases match TRBD1. V dropped 6 bases and J dropped 3; count of bases not matched to a gene: 13. The CDR3 contains 16 residues. Germline CDR1 LNHDA, CDR2 SQIVND (reference sequence). This CDR3 is CASSTAKWTGSYEQYF. For the CDR3, the DNA is TGTGCCAGTAGCACCGCAAAATGGACAGGGAGCTACGAGCAGTACTTC.

This clone was picked up one time. The chain recombines TRBV5-4 with TRBJ2-7; weak D call: TRBD1 (5 bases). Germline V gives CDR1 SGHNT, CDR2 YYREEE (reference sequence). The CDR3 totals 15 residues. V was clipped by 4 bases and J by 3 bases, with 17 bases between them. CDR3 region: CASSRHAQGFYEQYF. The CDR3 coding sequence is TGTGCCAGCAGCCGTCATGCCCAGGGCTTCTACGAGCAGTACTTC.

The rearrangement links TRBV28 to TRBJ2-7, with no clear D. Germline V lookup: CDR1 MDHEN, CDR2 SYDVKM. CDR3 length: 14 amino acids. V was cut by 7 bases and J by 4 bases, with 17 bases left in between. The CDR3 reads CASTPGLAIYEQYF. DNA for the CDR3: TGTGCCAGCACCCCTGGTCTGGCGATATACGAGCAGTACTTC.

The rearrangement uses TRBV5-6 and TRBJ2-3, with 12 bases lining up with TRBD2. Germline assignment: CDR1 SGHDT and CDR2 YYEEEE. CDR3 length equals 17 residues. V trimming: 0 bases; J trimming: 3 bases; junction bases outside the gene matches: 5. CDR3 DNA sequence: TGTGCCAGCAGCTTGGATGCACTAGCGGGAGGAACAGATACGCAGTATTTT. This gives the protein CASSLDALAGGTDTQYF.

This sequence joins TRBV28 and TRBJ2-7; D perhaps matches TRBD1 (6 bases). Trimming removed 8 bases from V and 4 bases from J, with 15 bases in between. Looked up from germline, CDR1 is MDHEN and CDR2 is SYDVKM. This CDR3 has 13 residues. The CDR3 nucleotides read TGTGCCAGCCATCCGGGGACATTTTACGAGCAGTACTTC. It codes for CASHPGTFYEQYF.

This sequence joins TRBV15 and TRBJ1-5; tentatively, D is TRBD1 (5 bases). Germline CDR1 is LNHNV and CDR2 is YYDKDF (reference sequence). The CDR3 is 16 amino acids. The V end lost 5 bases, the J end lost 0 bases, and 14 bases lay between the germline ends. The CDR3 coding sequence is TGTGCCACCAGCCCAGGGAGGACCCATAGCAATCAGCCCCAGCATTTT. Translation: CATSPGRTHSNQPQHF.

The chain is built from TRBV28 and TRBJ2-5; D perhaps matches TRBD1 (6 bases). V was cut by 10 bases and J by 5 bases, with 11 bases left in between. Germline CDR1 is MDHEN and CDR2 is SYDVKM. This CDR3 contains 11 residues. The CDR3 protein is CATQTGETQYF. CDR3 in DNA: TGTGCCACCCAAACAGGGGAGACCCAGTACTTC.

V usage is TRBV10-3 and J usage is TRBJ1-5; D perhaps matches TRBD1 (5 bases). Germline CDR1 ENHRY, CDR2 SYGVKD. Between the trimmed V and J ends, which lost 0 bases and 6 bases, there was a span of 9 bases. The CDR3 is 14 residues long. The CDR3 region has the DNA TGTGCCATCAGTGAGTCAACGGGGGGTCAGCCCCAGCATTTT. The encoded protein is CAISESTGGQPQHF.

The rearrangement uses TRBV5-1 and TRBJ1-1, with 9 bases aligning to TRBD1. V gave up 0 bases and J gave up 3 bases; unmatched junction bases: 3. Germline V gives CDR1 SGHRS, CDR2 YFSETQ. CDR3 length equals 15 residues. DNA of the CDR3: TGCGCCAGCAGCTTGGGGACAGGGGTTGACACTGAAGCTTTCTTT. Protein: CASSLGTGVDTEAFF.

Remarks on this clone: Other DNA sequences of this sample code for an identical CDR3. The chain couples TRBV6-1 to TRBJ2-7; no clear D. V lost 4 bases and J 4 bases, leaving 8 bases between the germline ends. The CDR3 covers 12 residues. Germline V lookup: CDR1 MNHNS, CDR2 SASEGT. CDR3 residues: CASSASGYEQYF. CDR3 nucleotides: TGTGCCAGCAGTGCTTCGGGTTACGAGCAGTACTTC.

The chain joins TRBV5-1 to TRBJ2-7, with TRBD2 matching 9 bases. The ends lost 3 bases at V and 7 bases at J; junction bases unmatched: 11. The CDR3 is made up of 15 amino acids. Germline values: CDR1 SGHRS, CDR2 YFSETQ. CDR3 coding DNA: TGCGCCAGCAGCTCCATAGCGGGAGCTCGGGGGGAGCAGTACTTC. Translating gives CASSSIAGARGEQYF.

J is TRBJ2-5 and V is TRBV2, with D hard to call. The length of the CDR3 is 16 residues. Germline CDR1 is SNHLY and CDR2 is FYNNEI. Trimming left V 1 base short and J 2 bases short, with 14 bases between. The CDR3 here is CASSEEVSALQETQYF. The CDR3 DNA is TGTGCCAGCAGTGAAGAGGTGTCAGCGCTACAAGAGACCCAGTACTTC.

The rearrangement uses TRBV27 and TRBJ1-5, with TRBD1 matching 7 bases. Germline values: CDR1 MNHEY, CDR2 SMNVEV (reference sequence). CDR3 length: 17 residues. The junction had 11 bases not matched to a gene; V was cut back by 5 bases and J by 1 base. CDR3 in amino acids: CASSSGQDLWSNQPQHF. The CDR3 DNA reads TGTGCCAGCAGTAGCGGACAGGACCTGTGGAGCAATCAGCCCCAGCATTTT.

The chain has TRBV29-1 and TRBJ2-4; TRBD1 might be the D (5 bases). V shed 0 bases and J shed 4 bases, with 7 bases lying between them. CDR3 length: 13 amino acids. The V gene's germline CDR1 is SQVTM and CDR2 ANQGSEA. The CDR3 nucleotides read TGCAGCGTTGAAGAGCGGACAAAAAACATTCAGTACTTC. It specifies CSVEERTKNIQYF. Based on the CDR3 plus reference TRBV29-1 and TRBJ2-4, the full variable domain is SAVISQKPSRDICQRGTSLTIQCQVDSQVTMMFWYRQQPGQSLTLIATANQGSEATYESGFVIDKFPISRPNLTFSTLTVSNMSPEDSSIYLCSVEERTKNIQYFGAGTRLSVL.

Here the CDR3 reads CAASGSGKNQPQHF. Written as DNA, the CDR3 is TGTGCCGCATCCGGGTCGGGTAAAAATCAGCCCCAGCATTTT. The chain is built from TRBV28 and TRBJ1-5; D remains unclear. Germline assignment: CDR1 MDHEN and CDR2 SYDVKM. This CDR3 region has 14 residues. Trimming left V 11 bases short and J 4 bases short, with 18 bases between.

The chain links TRBV19 to TRBJ1-1; 9 bases map to TRBD1. The CDR3 sequence is 17 residues long. Germline V lookup: CDR1 LNHDA, CDR2 SQIVND (reference sequence). V gave up 2 bases and J gave up 0 bases; unmatched junction bases: 7. The CDR3 spells CASSIKGTGRLNTEAFF. The CDR3 DNA follows: TGTGCCAGTAGTATAAAAGGGACAGGGCGATTGAACACTGAAGCTTTCTTT.

The CDR3 protein is CASDLSGTGGEQYF. CDR3 bases: TGTGCCAGCGACCTCAGCGGGACTGGTGGGGAGCAGTACTTC. The chain combines TRBV25-1 with TRBJ2-7, with TRBD2 matching 7 bases. V was clipped by 8 bases and J by 7 bases; unmatched bases: 14. In germline, CDR1 is MGHDK, CDR2 SYGVNS. This CDR3 region has 14 residues.